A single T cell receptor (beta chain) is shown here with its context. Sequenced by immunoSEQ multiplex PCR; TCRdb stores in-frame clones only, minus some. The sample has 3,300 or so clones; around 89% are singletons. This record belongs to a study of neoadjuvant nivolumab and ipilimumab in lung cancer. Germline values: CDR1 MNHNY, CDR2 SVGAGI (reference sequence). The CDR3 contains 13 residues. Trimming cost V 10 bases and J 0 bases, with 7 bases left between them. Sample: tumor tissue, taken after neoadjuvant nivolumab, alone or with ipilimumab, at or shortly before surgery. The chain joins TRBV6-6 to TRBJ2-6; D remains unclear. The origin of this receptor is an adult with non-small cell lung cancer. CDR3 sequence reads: CATEPSGANVLTF. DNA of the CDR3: TGTGCCACCGAGCCCTCTGGGGCCAACGTCCTGACTTTC.